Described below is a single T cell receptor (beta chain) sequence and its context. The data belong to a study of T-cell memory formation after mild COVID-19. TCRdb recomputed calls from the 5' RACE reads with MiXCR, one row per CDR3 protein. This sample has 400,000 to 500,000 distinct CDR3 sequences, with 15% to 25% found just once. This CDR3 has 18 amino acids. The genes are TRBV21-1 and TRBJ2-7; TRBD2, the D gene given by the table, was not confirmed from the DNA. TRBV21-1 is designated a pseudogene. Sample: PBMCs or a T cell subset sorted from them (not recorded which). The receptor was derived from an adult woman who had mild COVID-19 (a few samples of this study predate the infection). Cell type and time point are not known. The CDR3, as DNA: TGTGCCAGCAGCAAATGCCCTACGCGCGGGCCGAGCTCCTACGAGCAGTACTTC. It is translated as CASSKCPTRGPSSYEQYF.